This paragraph covers one T cell receptor (beta chain) sequence. Which antigen it targets is not known. Base qualities were left out, and no much larger clone turns up one base away. The library relied on the immunoSEQ multiplex PCR assay. The table was pulled from immuneACCESS by TCRdb, which kept in-frame rearrangements only. Such tables lose some clones; where checked, under half of the loss comes from unresolved V genes, and the rest has no known cause. The sample includes hundreds of thousands of clones, with approximately 87% observed a single time. The ten largest clones represent over 0.008% of the sample. This specimen comes from a study of shared T cell receptors in the human thymus (dated by TCRdb to the early 2020s). Background on the whole study: The study examined how the human thymus generates shared, self-reactive T-cell receptor alpha chains.

Spanning cysteine to phenylalanine, the CDR3 consists of 17 amino acids. The sequence is cut down to CDR3 DNA, 51 bases in frame from base 1. Reading the germline V gene (reference sequence) gives CDR1 LNHDA and CDR2 SQIVND. Trimming takes 5 bases off V and 4 bases off J; junction bases not matched to a gene: 13. These records were also assigned to another study, of human thymus T cells. That second publication adds: Donors were immunologically healthy infants undergoing open corrective cardiac surgery for congenital heart defects in Finland. The thymus tissue came from surgical resects taken out during corrective cardiac surgery. Both the thymic and the peripheral blood repertoires appeared to show biased V and J gene segment usage. Highly overlapping thymic TCR repertoires among unrelated individuals were reported in the related research. The study characterized TCR alpha and beta repertoires from under 10 infant thymus samples and a few related peripheral blood samples. The infant donors were about 7 to 244 days old, and the cohort included six or seven males and a couple of females. After being mechanically released from the tissue, thymocytes were kept at -70 degrees C in pellets of roughly 9.5-31 million cells. A QIAsymphony instrument was used to extract genomic DNA from the frozen cell pellets. Using the immunoSEQ multiplex PCR assay, the TCRB and TCRAD loci were amplified from a standardized quantity of quality-controlled genomic DNA. The amplicons covered the V(D)J region and were long enough to include the CDR3 and to identify the V and J genes. The amplicons were sequenced on an Illumina platform via the commercial immunoSEQ service. Primer bias and sequencing errors were corrected as previously described, and TCRAD and TCRB definitions were based on the IMGT database. Repertoires were analysed with immunoSEQ Analyzer 3.0 and VDJTools, covering basic statistics, V/J segment usage, diversity estimates, rarefaction and pairwise overlap. To estimate diversity, the Chao1, ChaoE, Efron-Thisted, Shannon and inverse Simpson indices were applied, and diversity was also estimated on datasets down-sampled to the smallest sample. For repertoire overlap, CDR3 nucleotide sequence, V gene and J gene had to match strictly, and clustering was done by Jaccard-based multidimensional scaling. Thymus samples yielded on average roughly 790,000 unique TCRB clonotypes, compared with 80,000 to 85,000 from blood samples.

Sequencing input: thymocytes. This TCR derives from a boy under two years old with a congenital heart defect. Donor details come from another sample of the same person, matched by shared clones. The sequence links TRBV19 to TRBJ2-2; TRBD1 fits 7 bases in the junction. The CDR3 loop reads CASSPPGQGVVTGELFF. In nucleotide form, the sequence is TGTGCCAGTAGTCCCCCGGGCCAGGGGGTTGTCACCGGGGAGCTGTTTTTT.